Below, 28 T cell receptor beta chains from the same sample are listed, as sequenced in a study of T cell responses to AZD1222 COVID-19 vaccine (TCRdb year 2021). In the paper's terms, the time point label means: baseline before first vaccination. Libraries were constructed by the immunoSEQ multiplex PCR assay. In its TCRdb copy, this immuneACCESS table keeps in-frame sequences only and misses some clones. Where compared with another copy, unresolved V genes explain less than half of these, and the others have no known cause. In all, the sample holds 90,000 to 150,000 clones, and about nine tenths of those were seen once. 6.5% to 9.5% of the sample lies in the top ten. The sequencing here drew on peripheral blood, taken on day 0 of AZD1222 vaccination. These receptors all stem from an adult in good health.

V and J are TRBV28 and TRBJ2-5; 9 positions match TRBD1. V lost 6 bases, J lost 3 bases, and 5 bases stayed unmatched. Germline V gives CDR1 MDHEN, CDR2 SYDVKM. The CDR3 length is 14 residues. Here the CDR3 reads CASRGTGREETQYF. The CDR3 DNA is TGTGCCAGCAGAGGGACAGGGAGGGAAGAGACCCAGTACTTC.

This chain links TRBV29-1 with TRBJ2-1; tentative D call: TRBD2 (6 bases). CDR3 length: 14 amino acids. V was trimmed by 7 bases and J by 2 bases, leaving 15 bases between them. CDR1 is SQVTM, CDR2 ANQGSEA, per germline. CDR3 loop: CSARGASAYNEQFF. The CDR3 bases are TGCAGCGCGAGGGGTGCTAGCGCCTACAATGAGCAGTTCTTC.

The chain recombines TRBV29-1 with TRBJ1-2; TRBD1 matches at 9 bases. V shed 6 bases and J 4 bases; nucleotides not matched to a gene: 9. Germline V gives CDR1 SQVTM, CDR2 ANQGSEA. The CDR3 is made up of 14 amino acids. CDR3 sequence: CSVLRQGGIYGYTF. CDR3 nucleotides: TGCAGCGTCCTTCGACAGGGGGGAATCTATGGCTACACCTTC.

This sequence joins TRBV4-3 and TRBJ2-2; TRBD1 or TRBD2 may be the D gene (5 bases each). V gave up 0 bases and J gave up 2 bases, with 16 bases separating them. CDR3 length: 18 amino acids. In germline, CDR1 is LGHNA, CDR2 YSLEER. The CDR3 nucleotides are TGCGCCAGCAGCCAAGATTTGACGGGACGGACTAACACCGGGGAGCTGTTTTTT. The encoded protein is CASSQDLTGRTNTGELFF.

The chain links TRBV30 to TRBJ1-6; TRBD1 matches at 8 bases. V was pared by 8 bases and J by 9 bases, with 12 bases of the junction left unmatched. CDR3 length: 14 residues. From germline, CDR1 is GTSNPN and CDR2 SVGIG (reference sequence). CDR3 DNA sequence: TGTGCCGGGGGGACAGGAGGTGGGAGTTCACCCCTCCACTTT. It yields the protein CAGGTGGGSSPLHF.

J is TRBJ2-3 and V is TRBV30; D not resolved. The V and J ends lost 5 bases and 11 bases respectively, with 14 bases between them. Germline CDR1 GTSNPN, CDR2 SVGIG (reference sequence). The CDR3 contains 11 residues. CDR3 nucleotide sequence: TGTGCCTGGGGACCAACCCTTGGGCAGTATTTT. Protein sequence: CAWGPTLGQYF.

The chain links TRBV7-2 to TRBJ2-5; 10 positions match TRBD1. V was clipped by 3 bases and J by 5 bases; unmatched bases: 6. The CDR3 is 15 residues long. Germline assignment: CDR1 SGHTA and CDR2 FQGNSA. Here the CDR3 DNA reads TGTGCCAGCAGCTTCGACAGGGGGCGAGTTGAGACCCAGTACTTC. This codes for CASSFDRGRVETQYF.

This chain connects TRBV24-1 to TRBJ2-3, with 7 bases matching TRBD1. CDR1 KGHDR and CDR2 SFDVKD come from the germline V gene. The CDR3 runs 16 residues. J lost 2 bases, V lost 4 bases, and 8 bases had no gene match. CDR3 DNA sequence: TGTGCCACCAGTGACCCGACAGGGTTCGCCACAGATACGCAGTATTTT. Translation gives CATSDPTGFATDTQYF.

The rearrangement uses TRBV5-5 and TRBJ1-2; 7 bases align to TRBD1. Per the germline V gene, CDR1 is SGHKS and CDR2 is YYEKEE (reference sequence). CDR3 length equals 13 residues. J was trimmed by 4 bases and V by 0 bases; bases with no gene match: 0. DNA of the CDR3: TGTGCCAGCAGCTTGGCAGGGGGCTATGGCTACACCTTC. Translation: CASSLAGGYGYTF.

This chain uses TRBV18 with TRBJ2-7; 7 nucleotides align to TRBD1. With V trimmed by 1 base and J by 5 bases, 8 bases remained unmatched. This CDR3 spans 15 amino acids. CDR1 is KGHSH and CDR2 is LQKENI in the germline V gene. CDR3 DNA: TGTGCCAGCTCACCACAAGGGGGCGCCGGTCACGAGCAGTACTTC. Its translation: CASSPQGGAGHEQYF.

V gene TRBV7-3 combines with J gene TRBJ2-2; 7 bases align to TRBD1. Losses at the gene ends were 3 bases for V and 6 bases for J; bases not matched to a gene: 4. This CDR3 is 14 amino acids long. CDR1 is SGHTA, CDR2 FQGTGA, per germline. The CDR3 sequence: CASSLTQGAGELFF. The CDR3 region has the DNA TGTGCCAGCAGCTTGACCCAGGGGGCCGGGGAGCTGTTTTTT.

This clone was counted between two and nine times. The rearrangement joins TRBV15 to TRBJ2-3, with D unclear. CDR1 and CDR2 from the germline V gene are LNHNV and YYDKDF (reference sequence). CDR3 length: 13 residues. V lost 5 bases to trimming and J lost 5 bases, with 11 bases between them. CDR3 sequence reads: CATSGAIRDTQYF. The CDR3 DNA sequence: TGTGCCACCAGCGGTGCGATTCGAGATACGCAGTATTTT.

This clone was detected a few times. V usage is TRBV6-2 or TRBV6-3 and J usage is TRBJ1-5; 7 bases match TRBD1. This CDR3 comprises 14 residues. With 4 bases clipped from V and 6 bases from J, the junction kept 6 bases outside the gene matches. CDR1 and CDR2 from the germline V gene are MNHEY and SVGEGT. As DNA, the CDR3 is TGTGCCAGCAGTTTTGAGACAGGGTTTCAGCCCCAGCATTTT. Amino acid sequence: CASSFETGFQPQHF.

This sequence joins TRBV7-9 and TRBJ1-1; 7 nucleotides agree with TRBD1. This CDR3 is 14 amino acids long. J was trimmed by 2 bases and V by 4 bases; bases with no gene match: 4. Germline CDR1 reads SEHNR; CDR2 reads FQNEAQ (reference sequence). CDR3 sequence reads: CASSSQGVNTEAFF. In DNA, the CDR3 is TGTGCCAGCAGCTCCCAGGGGGTCAACACTGAAGCTTTCTTT.

The rearrangement joins TRBV18 to TRBJ2-3; D not resolved. This CDR3 spans 13 amino acids. Germline assignment: CDR1 KGHSH and CDR2 LQKENI. V lost 6 bases and J 1 base, leaving 8 bases between the germline ends. CDR3 amino acids: CASSSGGTDTQYF. In nucleotides, the CDR3 is TGTGCCAGCTCCTCCGGAGGCACAGATACGCAGTATTTT. The full variable domain, rest sourced from reference TRBV18 and TRBJ2-3, is NAGVMQNPRHLVRRRGQEARLRCSPMKGHSHVYWYRQLPEEGLKFMVYLQKENIIDESGMPKERFSAEFPKEGPSILRIQQVVRGDSAAYFCASSSGGTDTQYFGPGTRLTVL.

This rearrangement joins TRBV7-9 to TRBJ2-7; D gene ambiguous. Trimming stripped 6 bases from V and 1 base from J, with 10 bases between. Germline V gene data show CDR1 as SEHNR and CDR2 as FQNEAQ (reference sequence). CDR3 length: 13 amino acids. The CDR3 DNA follows: TGTGCCAGCAGTTACGTAGGATCCTACGAGCAGTACTTC. As protein: CASSYVGSYEQYF.

This clone turned up a few times. The rearrangement uses TRBV19 and TRBJ1-6; 7 bases match TRBD1. Germline trimming cut 4 bases from V and 10 bases from J; bases unmatched to any gene: 4. The length of the CDR3 is 13 residues. Germline V gene sequence: CDR1 LNHDA, CDR2 SQIVND (reference sequence). The CDR3 loop reads CASSTDRESPLHF. CDR3 DNA sequence: TGTGCCAGTAGTACCGACAGGGAATCACCCCTCCACTTT. Variable domain in full (rest from reference TRBV19 and TRBJ1-6): DGGITQSPKYLFRKEGQNVTLSCEQNLNHDAMYWYRQDPGQGLRLIYYSQIVNDFQKGDIAEGYSVSREKKESFPLTVTSAQKNPTAFYLCASSTDRESPLHFGNGTRLTVT.

The J gene is TRBJ1-3, the V gene TRBV5-1; D gene unclear. CDR1 and CDR2 from the germline V gene are SGHRS and YFSETQ. The germline V and J ends were trimmed by 0 bases and 0 bases, with 10 bases remaining between them. The CDR3 covers 16 residues. The CDR3 nucleotides read TGCGCCAGCAGCTTGGGAGGATTTAGCTCTGGAAACACCATATATTTT. Encoded protein: CASSLGGFSSGNTIYF.

V is TRBV25-1 and J is TRBJ2-2; D gene unclear. CDR1 MGHDK and CDR2 SYGVNS come from the germline V gene. Trimming removed 7 bases from V and 3 bases from J, with 12 bases in between. This CDR3 spans 14 amino acids. This chain's CDR3 is CASTGPRDTGELFF. DNA of the CDR3: TGTGCCAGCACTGGCCCCCGAGACACCGGGGAGCTGTTTTTT.

The chain recombines TRBV7-9 with TRBJ1-6; D gene uncertain. The CDR3 spans 14 residues. V lost 1 base to trimming and J lost 7 bases, with 8 bases between them. Germline-derived CDR1 and CDR2 are SEHNR and FQNEAQ (reference sequence). The CDR3 DNA is TGTGCCAGCAGCTTAGAGTTCAGAAATTCACCCCTCCACTTT. Protein sequence: CASSLEFRNSPLHF. Variable domain in full (rest from reference TRBV7-9 and TRBJ1-6): DTGVSQNPRHKITKRGQNVTFRCDPISEHNRLYWYRQTLGQGPEFLTYFQNEAQLEKSRLLSDRFSAERPKGSFSTLEIQRTEQGDSAMYLCASSLEFRNSPLHFGNGTRLTVT.

This sequence joins TRBV6-6 and TRBJ1-4; D gene unclear. Trimming removed 5 bases from V and 8 bases from J, with 12 bases in between. The CDR3 has 13 residues. Germline-derived CDR1 and CDR2 are MNHNY and SVGAGI (reference sequence). CDR3 sequence (DNA): TGTGCCAGCAGTCAGATCCCCGGGGAAAAACTGTTTTTT. This sequence encodes CASSQIPGEKLFF.

The V and J genes are TRBV9 and TRBJ2-2; 8 positions agree with TRBD1. Per germline, CDR1 SGDLS and CDR2 YYNGEE. This CDR3 region has 16 residues. Trimming removed 0 bases from V and 4 bases from J; junction bases left unmatched: 5. The CDR3 here is CASSVVVTGGTGELFF. The DNA for the CDR3 is TGTGCCAGCAGCGTAGTAGTTACAGGGGGCACCGGGGAGCTGTTTTTT.

The chain carries TRBV3-1 (or the pseudogene TRBV3-2) and TRBJ1-4, with D unresolved. V lost 3 bases and J lost 3, with 14 bases in between. This CDR3 spans 16 amino acids. Germline loops: CDR1 LGHDT, CDR2 YNNKEL (reference sequence). The CDR3 sequence: CASSHSSFGANEKLFF. The CDR3, as DNA: TGTGCCAGCAGCCATTCGTCCTTCGGAGCTAATGAAAAACTGTTTTTT.

The chain recombines TRBV18 with TRBJ1-1, with D perhaps TRBD1 (6 bases). Germline V gene sequence: CDR1 KGHSH, CDR2 LQKENI. V was clipped by 6 bases and J by 6 bases, with 17 bases between them. The CDR3 is 14 residues long. CDR3 nucleotides: TGTGCCAGCTCGCCTCAACAGGGAGACGCTGAAGCTTTCTTT. The encoded protein is CASSPQQGDAEAFF.

The chain couples TRBV28 to TRBJ1-5; tentative D call: TRBD1 (5 bases). The CDR3 runs to 14 residues. Trimming took 7 bases from V and 0 from J, leaving 10 bases between them. CDR1 MDHEN and CDR2 SYDVKM come from the germline V gene. The chain's CDR3 is CASTTGFSNQPQHF. CDR3 in DNA: TGTGCCAGCACTACAGGTTTTAGCAATCAGCCCCAGCATTTT.

This chain joins TRBV20-1 and TRBJ2-1, with D tentatively TRBD2 (7 bases). Germline assignment: CDR1 DFQATT and CDR2 SNEGSKA (reference sequence). The ends were cut back, 3 bases at V and 9 bases at J, with 15 bases in the middle. CDR3 length: 13 amino acids. The CDR3 region is CSASLGGRLEQFF. The CDR3 DNA follows: TGCAGTGCTAGTTTGGGGGGGCGCCTTGAGCAGTTCTTC.

The chain recombines TRBV28 with TRBJ1-6; a weak D match, TRBD1 (6 bases). In germline, CDR1 is MDHEN, CDR2 SYDVKM. CDR3 length equals 15 residues. Deletions cut 11 bases from V and 10 bases from J, with 24 bases between. This chain's CDR3 is CARCGGGRGGSPLHF. The CDR3, as DNA: TGTGCCCGCTGTGGGGGGGGCAGGGGAGGGTCACCCCTCCACTTT.

CDR3 in DNA: TGTGCCAGCGGGCAGGGAGGATCAGATACGCAGTATTTT. It specifies CASGQGGSDTQYF. The genes are TRBV3-1 (or the pseudogene TRBV3-2) and TRBJ2-3; tentatively, D is TRBD2 (6 bases). This CDR3 comprises 13 residues. Trimming removed 8 bases from V and 4 bases from J, with 13 bases in between. The germline gives CDR1 LGHDT, CDR2 YNNKEL (reference sequence).